The present T cell receptor (beta chain) was sequenced within a study of blood T cell repertoires in COVID-19. Turning to the study itself: Specimens from acute and convalescent COVID-19 originated in the United States, Italy and Spain. T cells, B-cell-depleted T cells, or PBMCs provided the cDNA or gDNA that served as material.

In germline, CDR1 is SGHTS, CDR2 YDEGEE. The germline V and J ends were trimmed by 1 base and 5 bases, with 5 bases remaining between them. The CDR3 contains 12 residues. Original data processing: By means of reference gene primer amplification, nucleated cell counts were estimated. Sequenced by immunoSEQ multiplex PCR; TCRdb stores in-frame clones only, minus some. The D gene and trimming were derived from the DNA, and the V and J assignments and clone size from that table. The sample contains more than 250,000 clones, 84% of which appear only once. The J gene is TRBJ2-3, the V gene TRBV5-8; D not resolved. Source material: peripheral blood. This TCR derives from a human donor in a cohort sampled during active COVID-19. Here the CDR3 reads CASSLTRDTQYF. CDR3 coding DNA: TGTGCCAGCAGCTTGACAAGAGATACGCAGTATTTT. The whole variable domain, filled in from reference TRBV5-8 and TRBJ2-3, reads EAGVTQSPTHLIKTRGQQATLRCSPISGHTSVYWYQQALGLGLQFLLWYDEGEERNRGNFPPRFSGRQFPNYSSELNVNALELEDSALYLCASSLTRDTQYFGPGTRLTVL.